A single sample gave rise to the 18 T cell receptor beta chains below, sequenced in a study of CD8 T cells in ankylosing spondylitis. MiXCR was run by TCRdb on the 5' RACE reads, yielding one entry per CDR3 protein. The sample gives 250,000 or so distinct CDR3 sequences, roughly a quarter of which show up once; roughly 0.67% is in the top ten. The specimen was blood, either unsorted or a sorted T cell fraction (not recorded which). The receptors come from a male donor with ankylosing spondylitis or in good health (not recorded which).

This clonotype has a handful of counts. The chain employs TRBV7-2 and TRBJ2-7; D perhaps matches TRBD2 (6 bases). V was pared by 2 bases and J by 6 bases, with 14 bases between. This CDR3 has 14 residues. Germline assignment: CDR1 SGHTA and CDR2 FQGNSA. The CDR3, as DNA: TGTGCCAGCAGCTTACAGGGTTGGCGGGGCGAGCAGTACTTC. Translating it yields CASSLQGWRGEQYF. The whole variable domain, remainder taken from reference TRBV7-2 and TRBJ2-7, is GAGVSQSPSNKVTEKGKDVELRCDPISGHTALYWYRQSLGQGLEFLIYFQGNSAPDKSGLPSDRFSAERTGGSVSTLTIQRTQQEDSAVYLCASSLQGWRGEQYFGPGTRLTVT.

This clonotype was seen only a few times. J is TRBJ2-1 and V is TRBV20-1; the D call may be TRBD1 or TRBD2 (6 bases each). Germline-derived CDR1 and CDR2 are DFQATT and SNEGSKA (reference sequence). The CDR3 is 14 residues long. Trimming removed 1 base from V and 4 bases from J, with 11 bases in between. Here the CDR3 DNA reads TGCAGTGCTAGAGTGGGGGGCGGTTACAATGAGCAGTTCTTC. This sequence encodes CSARVGGGYNEQFF.

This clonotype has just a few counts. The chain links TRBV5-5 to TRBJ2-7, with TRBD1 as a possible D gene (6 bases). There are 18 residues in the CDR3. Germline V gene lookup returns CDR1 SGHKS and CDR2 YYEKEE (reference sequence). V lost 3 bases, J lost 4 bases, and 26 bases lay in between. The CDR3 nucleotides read TGTGCCAGCAGCTGGGGGCCAGGGAGAGGGGCTATCTCTTACGAGCAGTACTTC. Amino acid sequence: CASSWGPGRGAISYEQYF.

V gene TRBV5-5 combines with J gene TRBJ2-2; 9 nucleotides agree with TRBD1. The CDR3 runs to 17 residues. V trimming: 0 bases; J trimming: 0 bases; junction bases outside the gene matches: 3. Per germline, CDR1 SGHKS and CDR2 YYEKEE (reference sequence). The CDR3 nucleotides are TGTGCCAGCAGCTTGGTGACAGGGGGATCGAACACCGGGGAGCTGTTTTTT. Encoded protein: CASSLVTGGSNTGELFF.

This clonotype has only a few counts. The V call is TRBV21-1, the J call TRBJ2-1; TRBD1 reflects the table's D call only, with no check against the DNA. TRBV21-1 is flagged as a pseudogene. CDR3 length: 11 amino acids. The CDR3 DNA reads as TGTGCCGTACAGGTTCACAATGAGCAGTTCTTC. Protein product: CAVQVHNEQFF.

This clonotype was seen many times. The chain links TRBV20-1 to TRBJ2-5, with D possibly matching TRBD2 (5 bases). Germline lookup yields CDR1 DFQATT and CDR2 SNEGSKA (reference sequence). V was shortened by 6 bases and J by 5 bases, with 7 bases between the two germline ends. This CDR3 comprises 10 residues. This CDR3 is CSALAETQYF. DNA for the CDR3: TGCAGTGCCCTAGCCGAGACCCAGTACTTC.

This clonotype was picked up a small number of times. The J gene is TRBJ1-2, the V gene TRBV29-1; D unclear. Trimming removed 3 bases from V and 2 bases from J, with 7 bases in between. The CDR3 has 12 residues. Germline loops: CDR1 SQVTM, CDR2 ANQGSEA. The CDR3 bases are TGCAGCGTTGAGAACAGAAACTATGGCTACACCTTC. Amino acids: CSVENRNYGYTF. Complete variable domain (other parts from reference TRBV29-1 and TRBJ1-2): SAVISQKPSRDICQRGTSLTIQCQVDSQVTMMFWYRQQPGQSLTLIATANQGSEATYESGFVIDKFPISRPNLTFSTLTVSNMSPEDSSIYLCSVENRNYGYTFGSGTRLTVV.

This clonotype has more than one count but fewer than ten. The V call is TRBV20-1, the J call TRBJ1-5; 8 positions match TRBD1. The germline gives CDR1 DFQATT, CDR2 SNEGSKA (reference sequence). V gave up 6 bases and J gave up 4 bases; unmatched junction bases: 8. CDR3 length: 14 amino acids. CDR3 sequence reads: CSASQGAENQPQHF. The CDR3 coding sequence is TGCAGTGCCTCGCAGGGGGCGGAAAATCAGCCCCAGCATTTT.

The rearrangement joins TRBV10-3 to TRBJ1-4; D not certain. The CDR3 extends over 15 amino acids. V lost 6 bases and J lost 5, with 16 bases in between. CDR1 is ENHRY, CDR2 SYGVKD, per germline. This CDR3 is CAISPGGVGNEKLFF. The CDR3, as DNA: TGTGCCATCAGCCCTGGCGGGGTAGGGAATGAAAAACTGTTTTTT.

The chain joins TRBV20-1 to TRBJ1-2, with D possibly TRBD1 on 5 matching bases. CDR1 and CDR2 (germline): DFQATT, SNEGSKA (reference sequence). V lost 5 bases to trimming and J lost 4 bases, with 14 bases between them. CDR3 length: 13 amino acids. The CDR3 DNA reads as TGCAGTGCTCCCCAGACAGAGCCCTATGGCTACACCTTC. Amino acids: CSAPQTEPYGYTF.

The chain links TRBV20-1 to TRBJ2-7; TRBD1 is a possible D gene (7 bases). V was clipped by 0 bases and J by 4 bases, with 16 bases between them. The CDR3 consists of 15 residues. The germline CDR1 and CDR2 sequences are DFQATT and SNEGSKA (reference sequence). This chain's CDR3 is CSARDPRAGGYEQYF. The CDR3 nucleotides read TGCAGTGCTAGAGACCCCCGGGCAGGGGGGTACGAGCAGTACTTC.

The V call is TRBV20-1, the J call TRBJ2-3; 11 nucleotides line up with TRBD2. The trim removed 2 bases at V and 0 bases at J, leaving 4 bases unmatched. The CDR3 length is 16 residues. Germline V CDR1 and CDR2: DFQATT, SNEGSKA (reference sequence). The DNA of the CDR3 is TGCAGTGCTAGAAAGACTAGCGGGGCTAGCACAGATACGCAGTATTTT. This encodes CSARKTSGASTDTQYF.

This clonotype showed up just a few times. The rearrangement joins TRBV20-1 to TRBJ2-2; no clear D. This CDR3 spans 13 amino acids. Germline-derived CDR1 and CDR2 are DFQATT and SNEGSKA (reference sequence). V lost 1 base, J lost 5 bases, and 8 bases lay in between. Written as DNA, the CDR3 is TGCAGTGCTAGAGTCCAGATAACCGGGGAGCTGTTTTTT. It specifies CSARVQITGELFF.

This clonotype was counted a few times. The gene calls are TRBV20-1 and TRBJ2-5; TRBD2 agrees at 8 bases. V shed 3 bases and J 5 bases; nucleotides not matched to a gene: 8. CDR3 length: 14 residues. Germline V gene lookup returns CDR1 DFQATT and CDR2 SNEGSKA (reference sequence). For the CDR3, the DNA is TGCAGTGCTAGGGATCGGGGGGGCCGTGAGACCCAGTACTTC. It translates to CSARDRGGRETQYF.

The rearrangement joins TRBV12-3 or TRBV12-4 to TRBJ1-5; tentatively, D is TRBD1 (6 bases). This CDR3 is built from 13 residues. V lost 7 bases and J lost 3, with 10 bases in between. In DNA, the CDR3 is TGTGCCAGCACCAGACAGGCCAATCAGCCCCAGCATTTT. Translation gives CASTRQANQPQHF.

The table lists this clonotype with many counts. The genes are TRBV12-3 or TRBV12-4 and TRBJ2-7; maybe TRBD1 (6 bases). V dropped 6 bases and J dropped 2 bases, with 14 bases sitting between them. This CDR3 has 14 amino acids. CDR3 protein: CASRDTGFTYEQYF. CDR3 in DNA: TGTGCCAGCAGGGATACAGGGTTTACCTACGAGCAGTACTTC.

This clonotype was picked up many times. The CDR3 nucleotides are TGCGCCAGCAGCTGGGGGGACACCGGGGAGCTGTTTTTT. It yields the protein CASSWGDTGELFF. The J gene is TRBJ2-2, the V gene TRBV5-1, with D maybe TRBD2 (6 bases). The CDR3 is 13 amino acids. From germline, CDR1 is SGHRS and CDR2 YFSETQ. V was shortened by 3 bases and J by 3 bases, with 6 bases between the two germline ends. Supplemented by reference TRBV5-1 and TRBJ2-2, the full variable domain reads KAGVTQTPRYLIKTRGQQVTLSCSPISGHRSVSWYQQTPGQGLQFLFEYFSETQRNKGNFPGRFSGRQFSNSRSEMNVSTLELGDSALYLCASSWGDTGELFFGEGSRLTVL.

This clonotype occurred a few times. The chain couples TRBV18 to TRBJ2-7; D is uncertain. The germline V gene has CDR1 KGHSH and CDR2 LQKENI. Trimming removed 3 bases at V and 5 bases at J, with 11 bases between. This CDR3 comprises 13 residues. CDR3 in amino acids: CASSPWEPNEQYF. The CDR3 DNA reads TGTGCCAGCTCACCCTGGGAACCGAACGAGCAGTACTTC.